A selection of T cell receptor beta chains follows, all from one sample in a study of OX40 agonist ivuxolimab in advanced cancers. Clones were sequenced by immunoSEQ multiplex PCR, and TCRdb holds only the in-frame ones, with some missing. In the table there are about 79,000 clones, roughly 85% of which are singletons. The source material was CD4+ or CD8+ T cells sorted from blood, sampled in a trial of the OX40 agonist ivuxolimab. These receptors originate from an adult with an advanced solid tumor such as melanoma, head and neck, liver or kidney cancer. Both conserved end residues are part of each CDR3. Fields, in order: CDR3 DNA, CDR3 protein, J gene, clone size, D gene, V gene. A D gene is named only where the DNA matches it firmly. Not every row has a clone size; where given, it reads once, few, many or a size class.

CDR3nt: TGCGCCAGCAGCCAAGAGATGGCTAGCGGGTTCTACAATGAGCAGTTCTTC
CDR3aa: CASSQEMASGFYNEQFF
j_gene: TRBJ2-1
abundance: .
d_gene: TRBD2
v_gene: TRBV4-1

CDR3nt: TGCAGCGTTGTTGCGTACAGCTCCTACAATGAGCAGTTCTTC
CDR3aa: CSVVAYSSYNEQFF
j_gene: TRBJ2-1
abundance: few
d_gene: .
v_gene: TRBV29-1

CDR3nt: TGTGCCAGCAGCTTAGTGGAGTGGGAGGGCCGGAATGAGCAGTTCTTC
CDR3aa: CASSLVEWEGRNEQFF
j_gene: TRBJ2-1
abundance: .
d_gene: TRBD2
v_gene: TRBV11-3

CDR3nt: TGTGCCATCAGTGAATCAGGGAACGGCAATCAGCCCCAGCATTTT
CDR3aa: CAISESGNGNQPQHF
j_gene: TRBJ1-5
abundance: .
d_gene: .
v_gene: TRBV10-3

CDR3nt: TGTGCCAGCAGCTTTAGAAGTGGCGATACGCAGTATTTT
CDR3aa: CASSFRSGDTQYF
j_gene: TRBJ2-3
abundance: .
d_gene: .
v_gene: TRBV7-3

CDR3nt: TGTGCCAGCAGCCAGGGGTTGGGGGGGTACTACAATGAGCAGTTCTTC
CDR3aa: CASSQGLGGYYNEQFF
j_gene: TRBJ2-1
abundance: .
d_gene: TRBD2
v_gene: TRBV14

CDR3nt: TGTGCCAGCAGTGTCCAGACAGGAACCTACAATGAGCAGTTCTTC
CDR3aa: CASSVQTGTYNEQFF
j_gene: TRBJ2-1
abundance: once
d_gene: .
v_gene: TRBV6-4

CDR3nt: TGTGCCAGTACCCTCGGACGGGGGGAGTGGCAGCCCCAGCATTTT
CDR3aa: CASTLGRGEWQPQHF
j_gene: TRBJ1-5
abundance: few
d_gene: .
v_gene: TRBV19

CDR3nt: TGCGCCAGCAGCTTACTAGGACTAGCGGGAACAGATACGCAGTATTTT
CDR3aa: CASSLLGLAGTDTQYF
j_gene: TRBJ2-3
abundance: .
d_gene: TRBD2
v_gene: TRBV5-1

CDR3nt: TGTGCCAGTAGTAAAGCAACTAGCGGGGTGAACTACGAGCAGTACTTC
CDR3aa: CASSKATSGVNYEQYF
j_gene: TRBJ2-7
abundance: .
d_gene: TRBD2
v_gene: TRBV19

CDR3nt: TGCGCCAGCAGCTCCGACCCCGGGTCCCCAACTGAGCAGTACTTC
CDR3aa: CASSSDPGSPTEQYF
j_gene: TRBJ2-7
abundance: .
d_gene: .
v_gene: TRBV5-1

CDR3nt: TGTGCCAGTACGGAGGGTACGGGAAACACCGGGGAGCTGTTTTTT
CDR3aa: CASTEGTGNTGELFF
j_gene: TRBJ2-2
abundance: .
d_gene: .
v_gene: TRBV19

CDR3nt: TGTGCCAGCAGTCCAACGGGAGGAGGGGGACCAAAAGAGACCCAGTACTTC
CDR3aa: CASSPTGGGGPKETQYF
j_gene: TRBJ2-5
abundance: .
d_gene: .
v_gene: TRBV28

CDR3nt: TGTGCCAGCAGGGACAGGGCGTACGAGCAGTACTTC
CDR3aa: CASRDRAYEQYF
j_gene: TRBJ2-7
abundance: .
d_gene: TRBD1
v_gene: TRBV2

CDR3nt: TGTGCCAGCAGTGAAGCGGGGCCACAGGGCGGTCAGCCCCAGCATTTT
CDR3aa: CASSEAGPQGGQPQHF
j_gene: TRBJ1-5
abundance: many
d_gene: .
v_gene: TRBV6-1

CDR3nt: TGTGCCAGCAGTCCGGGACGGGTTGACACTGAAGCTTTCTTT
CDR3aa: CASSPGRVDTEAFF
j_gene: TRBJ1-1
abundance: .
d_gene: .
v_gene: TRBV27

CDR3nt: TGTGCCAGCAGCTTAGGGCTAGCGGGCAGCACAGATACGCAGTATTTT
CDR3aa: CASSLGLAGSTDTQYF
j_gene: TRBJ2-3
abundance: few
d_gene: TRBD2
v_gene: TRBV7-8

CDR3nt: TGTGCCAGCAGCCGGGGAGCCTACGAGCAGTACTTC
CDR3aa: CASSRGAYEQYF
j_gene: TRBJ2-7
abundance: once
d_gene: .
v_gene: TRBV28

CDR3nt: TGTGCCAGCAGCTTACTTCCAGGGGCATACGAGCAGTACTTC
CDR3aa: CASSLLPGAYEQYF
j_gene: TRBJ2-7
abundance: .
d_gene: .
v_gene: TRBV11-3

CDR3nt: TGTGCCAGCAGCTTAGCAGCCGAGACCCAGTACTTC
CDR3aa: CASSLAAETQYF
j_gene: TRBJ2-5
abundance: .
d_gene: .
v_gene: TRBV11-2

CDR3nt: TGTGCCAGCAGCTTCCGGACAGGACTTAGCACAGATACGCAGTATTTT
CDR3aa: CASSFRTGLSTDTQYF
j_gene: TRBJ2-3
abundance: once
d_gene: TRBD1
v_gene: TRBV7-2

CDR3nt: TGTGCCAGCAGTTTGCCGGGGACAGGGGGTGTACAGCCCCAGCATTTT
CDR3aa: CASSLPGTGGVQPQHF
j_gene: TRBJ1-5
abundance: .
d_gene: TRBD1
v_gene: TRBV28

CDR3nt: TGCAGCGCCGAGCGTAGGGATGAGCAGTTCTTC
CDR3aa: CSAERRDEQFF
j_gene: TRBJ2-1
abundance: .
d_gene: .
v_gene: TRBV29-1

CDR3nt: TGTGCCAGTAGCCCGAGGGCCGGAGAGCAAAGCTCCTACGAGCAGTACTTC
CDR3aa: CASSPRAGEQSSYEQYF
j_gene: TRBJ2-7
abundance: .
d_gene: .
v_gene: TRBV19

CDR3nt: TGTGCCAGCAGCCTAGGAGTCCCCTACGAGCAGTACTTC
CDR3aa: CASSLGVPYEQYF
j_gene: TRBJ2-7
abundance: once
d_gene: .
v_gene: TRBV11-2

CDR3nt: TGCAGTACCAAAAAAGAGACCCAGTACTTC
CDR3aa: CSTKKETQYF
j_gene: TRBJ2-5
abundance: .
d_gene: .
v_gene: TRBV20-1

CDR3nt: TGTGCCAGTAGTATCCAGGGGGCCAACACTGAAGCTTTCTTT
CDR3aa: CASSIQGANTEAFF
j_gene: TRBJ1-1
abundance: .
d_gene: TRBD1
v_gene: TRBV19

CDR3nt: TGTGCCAGCTCCTCGGACTTCTTAGCCAAAAACATTCAGTACTTC
CDR3aa: CASSSDFLAKNIQYF
j_gene: TRBJ2-4
abundance: .
d_gene: .
v_gene: TRBV18

CDR3nt: TGTGCCAGCAGTTTGGCGACAGGGGCGTCAATCAATCAGCCCCAGCATTTT
CDR3aa: CASSLATGASINQPQHF
j_gene: TRBJ1-5
abundance: .
d_gene: TRBD1
v_gene: TRBV28

CDR3nt: TGTGCCAGCAGTTTATTTTCGACTGACTCCTACGAGCAGTACTTC
CDR3aa: CASSLFSTDSYEQYF
j_gene: TRBJ2-7
abundance: .
d_gene: .
v_gene: TRBV28

CDR3nt: TGTGCCAGCAGTGACTCTCCGGGTACCGGGGCCAACGTCCTGACTTTC
CDR3aa: CASSDSPGTGANVLTF
j_gene: TRBJ2-6
abundance: .
d_gene: .
v_gene: TRBV6-4

CDR3nt: TGTGCCAGCACCAACAGGGGGTCTGGGGCCAACGTCCTGACTTTC
CDR3aa: CASTNRGSGANVLTF
j_gene: TRBJ2-6
abundance: .
d_gene: TRBD1
v_gene: TRBV6-6

CDR3nt: TGTGCCAGTAGTCGTGCTCCTGGAAACACCATATATTTT
CDR3aa: CASSRAPGNTIYF
j_gene: TRBJ1-3
abundance: .
d_gene: .
v_gene: TRBV19

CDR3nt: TGTGCCAGCAGTTACCCCGGAGCAGATACGCAGTATTTT
CDR3aa: CASSYPGADTQYF
j_gene: TRBJ2-3
abundance: .
d_gene: .
v_gene: TRBV6-6

CDR3nt: TGTGCCAGCAGTGAGAACCGAAACTATGGCTACACCTTC
CDR3aa: CASSENRNYGYTF
j_gene: TRBJ1-2
abundance: .
d_gene: .
v_gene: TRBV6-1

CDR3nt: TGTGCCAGCAGCTCGCCTGCCCGGGGCAACACCGGGGAGCTGTTTTTT
CDR3aa: CASSSPARGNTGELFF
j_gene: TRBJ2-2
abundance: .
d_gene: .
v_gene: TRBV11-2